This entry features one TCR beta chain sequence. This clonotype was detected a few times. There is no known antigen for this receptor. It has no much larger one-base neighbor in the sample; base qualities were not kept. This entry comes from a study of T-cell reconstitution after alpha-beta-depleted transplantation in children listed by TCRdb under 2016. Looking at the study overall: Using TCR repertoire profiling, the study followed T-cell immune reconstitution in a quantitative way in children after TCRalphabeta/CD19-depleted allogeneic hematopoietic cell transplantation.

V was cut back by 4 bases and J by 0 bases, leaving a gap of 18 bases between them. The CDR3 numbers 18 residues from cysteine through phenylalanine. The CDR3 DNA has 54 bases and is translated from base 1. CDR1 and CDR2 are read off the germline V gene as KGHDR and SFDVKD. The library relied on PCR. The sequencing machine was an Illumina HiSeq 2500. TCR library preparation used molecular barcoding, with unique molecular identifiers applied to normalize quantification of the TCRbeta repertoire. TCRdb trimmed public reads at Q25 via fastp, called clones via MiXCR and kept in-frame beta chains. Each CDR3 protein gets just one entry, which takes the most common genes and DNA from the rows behind it. Within this sample are approximately 640,000 distinct CDR3 sequences, with around 16% of them counted one time only. About 1.1% of the sample lies in the top ten.

This clonotype originated in a human donor who donated a stem cell graft to a child with acute myeloid leukemia. Sequenced here: PBMCs from the stem cell graft donor, sampled from the stem cell graft. The chain is encoded by TRBV24-1 joined to TRBJ2-1, with the D assignment possibly TRBD1 or TRBD2, given 5 matching bases for each. The CDR3 in this case is CATSDSGFGDPSYNEQFF. The base sequence is TGTGCCACCAGTGACTCGGGGTTCGGGGACCCCTCCTACAATGAGCAGTTCTTC.